The 27 T cell receptor beta chains reported below all come from one sample, sequenced in a study of T cells in Graves' hyperthyroidism and ophthalmopathy. Template material for amplifying TCR beta CDR3 regions consisted of RNA transcripts. The HTBI primer set drove a first-round RT-PCR of the TCR CDR3. One entry per CDR3 protein, called by TCRdb with MiXCR from the multiplex PCR reads. Of 540,000 or so distinct CDR3 sequences detected, approximately 14% appear once; the ten largest clones hold 6.5% to 8%. Material: blood. These receptors originate from a woman in her twenties or thirties with Graves' hyperthyroidism.

This clonotype appeared many times. The chain has TRBV6-5 and TRBJ1-1; no clear D gene. Germline V gene sequence: CDR1 MNHEY, CDR2 SVGAGI. The CDR3 totals 14 residues. V was cut by 0 bases and J by 3 bases, with 8 bases left in between. The CDR3 loop is CASSYSFGDTEAFF. The CDR3 region has the DNA TGTGCCAGCAGTTACTCGTTTGGTGACACTGAAGCTTTCTTT.

This clonotype was observed at least ten times. V and J are TRBV7-2 and TRBJ1-1; D is unresolved. Between the trimmed V and J ends, which lost 1 base and 3 bases, there was a span of 12 bases. This CDR3 comprises 15 residues. The V gene's germline CDR1 is SGHTA and CDR2 FQGNSA. CDR3 bases: TGTGCCAGCAGCTTAGATGGAAGGGCATACACTGAAGCTTTCTTT. Its translation: CASSLDGRAYTEAFF.

The sample holds a few counts of this clonotype. The rearrangement links TRBV11-2 to TRBJ2-3; 9 nucleotides line up with TRBD2. V shed 5 bases, J shed 2 bases, and the junction held 14 bases outside the gene matches. CDR1 is SGHAT, CDR2 FQNNGV, per germline. This CDR3 is built from 18 residues. CDR3: CASSPLPAGGASTDTQYF. The CDR3 bases are TGTGCCAGCAGCCCCCTCCCCGCGGGAGGGGCCTCCACAGATACGCAGTATTTT.

This clonotype was detected only a few times. The chain joins TRBV4-3 to TRBJ2-1, with 11 nucleotides matching TRBD2. The germline gives CDR1 LGHNA, CDR2 YSLEER. This CDR3 spans 18 amino acids. V trimming: 3 bases; J trimming: 4 bases; junction bases outside the gene matches: 11. In nucleotides, the CDR3 is TGCGCCAGCAGCCAGGGGGTAGCGGGAGGGCCGCGATACAATGAGCAGTTCTTC. Translating gives CASSQGVAGGPRYNEQFF.

The sample holds many counts of this clonotype. V is TRBV5-1 and J is TRBJ1-2; D gene uncertain. Between the trimmed V and J ends, which lost 5 bases and 7 bases, there was a span of 6 bases. The CDR3 is 10 residues long. In germline, CDR1 is SGHRS, CDR2 YFSETQ. The CDR3 loop is CASRGFGYTF. The CDR3 DNA reads TGCGCCAGCAGAGGGTTTGGCTACACCTTC. The full variable domain, completed using reference TRBV5-1 and TRBJ1-2, is KAGVTQTPRYLIKTRGQQVTLSCSPISGHRSVSWYQQTPGQGLQFLFEYFSETQRNKGNFPGRFSGRQFSNSRSEMNVSTLELGDSALYLCASRGFGYTFGSGTRLTVV.

This clonotype was observed a few times. The chain employs TRBV20-1 and TRBJ2-1; TRBD2 matches at 10 bases. The junction had 18 bases not matched to a gene; V was cut back by 0 bases and J by 7 bases. This CDR3 is 19 amino acids long. The germline CDR1 and CDR2 sequences are DFQATT and SNEGSKA (reference sequence). In DNA form, the CDR3 reads TGCAGTGCTAGAGATGACCGGCGGGCTAGCGGGAGAGGTGGTAATGAGCAGTTCTTC. It encodes CSARDDRRASGRGGNEQFF.

This clonotype was seen repeatedly, ten times or more. CDR3 amino acids: CASSRSGGVNTEAFF. DNA for the CDR3: TGTGCCAGCAGTCGGTCCGGAGGGGTGAACACTGAAGCTTTCTTT. The chain links TRBV28 to TRBJ1-1, with D perhaps TRBD1 (5 bases). There are 15 residues in the CDR3. CDR1 is MDHEN, CDR2 SYDVKM, per germline. V shed 5 bases and J shed 0 bases, with 13 bases lying between them.

The chain carries TRBV20-1 and TRBJ1-4; TRBD1 is a possible D gene (5 bases). The CDR3 extends over 13 amino acids. V was trimmed by 7 bases and J by 8 bases, leaving 17 bases between them. Germline loops: CDR1 DFQATT, CDR2 SNEGSKA (reference sequence). CDR3 sequence (DNA): TGCAGTGTCTCGGACACTCTAGGGGAAAAACTGTTTTTT. Its translation is CSVSDTLGEKLFF.

At least ten counts were recorded for this clonotype. The DNA for the CDR3 is TGTGCCAGCTCACCGGGACTTAATGAGCAGTTCTTC. Amino acid sequence: CASSPGLNEQFF. The chain has TRBV18 and TRBJ2-1; D possibly corresponds to TRBD2 (6 bases). Looked up from germline, CDR1 is KGHSH and CDR2 is LQKENI. V lost 3 bases and J 7 bases, leaving 7 bases between the germline ends. The CDR3 has 12 amino acids.

The rearrangement links TRBV5-7 to TRBJ1-1, with D maybe TRBD1 (6 bases). TRBV5-7 is an ORF; its function is uncertain. The ends were cut back, 6 bases at V and 9 bases at J, with 9 bases in the middle. The CDR3 is 10 residues long. The CDR3 DNA follows: TGTGCCAGCACGGACAGCCAAGCTTTCTTT. This encodes CASTDSQAFF.

This clonotype was picked up a small number of times. This chain connects TRBV20-1 to TRBJ2-5; TRBD1 or TRBD2 may be the D gene (5 bases each). The CDR3 covers 14 residues. CDR1 is DFQATT, CDR2 SNEGSKA, per germline (reference sequence). V dropped 0 bases and J dropped 3 bases, with 11 bases sitting between them. CDR3 nucleotide sequence: TGCAGTGCTAGAGATACTGGGACCGAAGAGACCCAGTACTTC. This codes for CSARDTGTEETQYF.

Of note for this clonotype: This sequence may be a read error, since a much larger clone differs from it by one base. The chain combines TRBV10-3 with TRBJ2-7; the D is unclear. The DNA end lines up better with TRBJ2-1; the J call may be wrong. The CDR3 covers 15 residues. Germline values: CDR1 ENHRY, CDR2 SYGVKD. In nucleotides, the CDR3 is TGTGCCACCCGGAGCGTGGCACGCTTCTCCTACGAGCAGTTCTTC. It encodes CATRSVARFSYEQFF.

This clonotype was seen many times. The CDR3 is CASSLTVTGELFF. CDR3 sequence (DNA): TGTGCCAGCAGCTTAACAGTGACCGGGGAGCTGTTTTTT. This rearrangement joins TRBV7-6 to TRBJ2-2; unclear D gene. The CDR3 covers 13 residues. Germline V gene data show CDR1 as SGHVS and CDR2 as FNYEAQ. Deletions cut 2 bases from V and 5 bases from J, with 6 bases between.

This clonotype occurred many times. The chain carries TRBV5-1 and TRBJ2-7, with 12 bases lining up with TRBD2. The V gene end was trimmed by 3 bases and the J gene end by 7 bases; junction bases not matched to a gene: 11. Germline V CDR1 and CDR2: SGHRS, YFSETQ. The CDR3 is made up of 16 amino acids. The CDR3 nucleotides are TGCGCCAGCAGCTCAGGACTAGCGGGGCCGGTGGGAGAGCAGTACTTC. Protein product: CASSSGLAGPVGEQYF.

This clonotype has just a few counts. DNA for the CDR3: TGTGCCAGCCTCGGGAGGGCCGGAGGGGAGACCCAGTACTTC. It encodes CASLGRAGGETQYF. The chain couples TRBV6-2 or TRBV6-3 to TRBJ2-5; 8 positions match TRBD2. Germline V lookup: CDR1 MNHEY, CDR2 SVGEGT. The CDR3 runs to 14 residues. V gave up 8 bases and J gave up 5 bases; unmatched junction bases: 10.

At least ten counts were recorded for this clonotype. The gene calls are TRBV28 and TRBJ2-2; tentatively, D is TRBD2 (6 bases). CDR3 length: 15 amino acids. Germline CDR1 and CDR2: MDHEN and SYDVKM. V was shortened by 3 bases and J by 4 bases, with 12 bases between the two germline ends. CDR3 region: CASSFSGLVTGELFF. The CDR3 nucleotides are TGTGCCAGCAGTTTTTCGGGACTCGTCACCGGGGAGCTGTTTTTT.

This clonotype was seen only a few times. The chain joins TRBV3-1 to TRBJ1-6, with D possibly matching TRBD1 (5 bases). The V gene's germline CDR1 is LGHDT and CDR2 YNNKEL (reference sequence). The CDR3 extends over 15 amino acids. Trimming cost V 6 bases and J 8 bases, with 17 bases left between them. The CDR3 DNA is TGTGCCAGCAGGATAGATCAGGGACCGGATTCACCCCTCCACTTT. Translating it yields CASRIDQGPDSPLHF.

A few counts support this clonotype. The chain carries TRBV20-1 and TRBJ2-3; 7 positions agree with TRBD2. J was trimmed by 2 bases and V by 4 bases; bases with no gene match: 6. CDR1 is DFQATT and CDR2 is SNEGSKA in the germline V gene (reference sequence). The CDR3 length is 14 residues. CDR3 sequence reads: CSATPGLYTDTQYF. For the CDR3, the DNA is TGCAGTGCTACCCCGGGACTATACACAGATACGCAGTATTTT.

The chain has TRBV5-1 and TRBJ1-4, with D tentatively TRBD1 (5 bases). Germline values: CDR1 SGHRS, CDR2 YFSETQ. V lost 7 bases to trimming and J lost 4 bases, with 11 bases between them. This CDR3 comprises 13 residues. CDR3 region: CASSGSINEKLFF. In DNA form, the CDR3 reads TGCGCCAGCTCAGGGAGCATTAATGAAAAACTGTTTTTT.

This clonotype came up many times. The chain combines TRBV27 with TRBJ2-7, with D unclear. This CDR3 is 13 amino acids long. The germline V and J ends were trimmed by 3 bases and 3 bases, with 9 bases remaining between them. Germline V CDR1 and CDR2: MNHEY, SMNVEV (reference sequence). CDR3 bases: TGTGCCAGCAGTTTGTTAGACGGCTACGAGCAGTACTTC. It codes for CASSLLDGYEQYF.

Many counts were recorded for this clonotype. The chain is built from TRBV5-5 and TRBJ1-4, with a tentative D call TRBD1 (6 bases). Germline CDR1 reads SGHKS; CDR2 reads YYEKEE (reference sequence). V was cut by 4 bases and J by 3 bases, with 13 bases left in between. The CDR3 length is 15 residues. The DNA for the CDR3 is TGTGCCAGCAGCAATAGCCAGGGGCCTAATGAAAAACTGTTTTTT. This codes for CASSNSQGPNEKLFF.

This chain joins TRBV7-3 and TRBJ1-1, with D possibly TRBD1 on 5 matching bases. CDR1 and CDR2 from the germline V gene are SGHTA and FQGTGA. This CDR3 contains 15 residues. V lost 3 bases to trimming and J lost 3 bases, with 14 bases between them. CDR3 residues: CASSLDFRDDTEAFF. The CDR3 nucleotides read TGTGCCAGCAGCTTGGATTTCAGGGACGACACTGAAGCTTTCTTT.

This clonotype appeared many times. The gene calls are TRBV11-2 and TRBJ1-1; D may be TRBD1 (6 bases). This CDR3 comprises 15 residues. CDR1 is SGHAT and CDR2 is FQNNGV in the germline V gene. Trimming took off 5 bases at V and 1 base at J, with 14 bases between the two ends. The CDR3: CASSPSDRKNTEAFF. As DNA, the CDR3 is TGTGCCAGCAGCCCATCCGACAGGAAGAACACTGAAGCTTTCTTT.

There are a few counts of this clonotype. The chain combines TRBV27 with TRBJ2-1, with 7 bases fitting TRBD2. The germline CDR1 and CDR2 sequences are MNHEY and SMNVEV (reference sequence). The CDR3 is made up of 15 amino acids. The junction had 14 bases not matched to a gene; V was cut back by 8 bases and J by 7 bases. In DNA form, the CDR3 reads TGTGCCAGCGTTCAGGCCCCGGGACTAATAAATGAGCAGTTCTTC. Protein: CASVQAPGLINEQFF.

The rearrangement joins TRBV5-1 to TRBJ2-2, with 7 bases identical to TRBD2. The CDR3 runs to 17 residues. V lost 0 bases and J lost 0; bases outside the gene matches: 5. Germline V gene lookup returns CDR1 SGHRS and CDR2 YFSETQ. DNA of the CDR3: TGCGCCAGCAGCTTGGTCGCTAGCGGAGCGAACACCGGGGAGCTGTTTTTT. This gives the protein CASSLVASGANTGELFF. Looking up the rest from reference TRBV5-1 and TRBJ2-2 gives the full variable domain: KAGVTQTPRYLIKTRGQQVTLSCSPISGHRSVSWYQQTPGQGLQFLFEYFSETQRNKGNFPGRFSGRQFSNSRSEMNVSTLELGDSALYLCASSLVASGANTGELFFGEGSRLTVL.

There are many counts of this clonotype. V is TRBV7-2 and J is TRBJ2-5; D is unclear. This CDR3 comprises 11 residues. V dropped 6 bases and J dropped 1 base, with 3 bases sitting between them. Germline V gene sequence: CDR1 SGHTA, CDR2 FQGNSA. The CDR3 sequence: CASSGQETQYF. DNA for the CDR3: TGTGCCAGCAGTGGCCAAGAGACCCAGTACTTC.

This clonotype was counted at least ten times. The rearrangement joins TRBV27 to TRBJ2-3; TRBD2 matches 12 bases. The CDR3 has 20 amino acids. Germline V gene sequence: CDR1 MNHEY, CDR2 SMNVEV (reference sequence). The J segment lost 1 base and the V segment lost 5 bases, leaving 16 bases of the junction unmatched. CDR3 in DNA: TGTGCCAGCAGTCCACGGTCGCTAGCGGGAGGGCCCAAAGGCACAGATACGCAGTATTTT. Protein product: CASSPRSLAGGPKGTDTQYF.